This T cell receptor beta chain emerged from a study of memory CD4+ T cells and cytomegalovirus serostatus. Study details: This sample comes from healthy Belgian adults, several CMV seropositive, some 22 seronegative.

In this sample, this clone turned up once. Its target is not known. The CDR3 sequence is 11 residues long. Trimming shortened V by 9 bases and J by 11 bases, and 15 bases separated the two germline ends. Germline values: CDR1 MRHNA, CDR2 SNTAGT. Some clones are missing from TCRdb's copy, which holds only in-frame ones; the method was immunoSEQ multiplex PCR. The table shows approximately 44,000 clones, with about 80% occurring only once. General study results and limits: Of 150 to 200 reported CMV TCRbeta sequences, just over 65 were found in memory CD4+ repertoires.

Single viable CD3+CD4+CD8-CD45RO+ cells were sorted as the memory CD4+ T cells. After thawing, CD4+ T cells were positively selected. The sequence was obtained from an adult in good health and CMV-seronegative. The rearrangement links TRBV6-4 to TRBJ2-3; D is perhaps TRBD2 (6 bases). The sequenced material came from memory CD4+ T cells from blood. The CDR3 spells CASPILARQYF. The CDR3 DNA reads as TGTGCCAGTCCCATACTAGCTCGGCAGTATTTT.